The source of this TCR beta chain is a study of blood T cell repertoires in COVID-19. CDR1 and CDR2 (germline): MNHNY, SVGAGI (reference sequence). The V and J ends lost 5 bases and 8 bases, in that order; junction bases with no gene match: 26. The CDR3 has 19 amino acids. The method was immunoSEQ multiplex PCR; TCRdb's version includes in-frame clones alone and lacks a portion of them. In the table there are around 260,000 clones, 90% to 95% of which are singletons. The V and J genes are TRBV6-6 and TRBJ1-2, with 7 bases matching TRBD1. This TCR derives from a woman aged 25 to 39 with COVID-19, enrolled during active disease. Sequencing used peripheral blood. The CDR3 DNA sequence: TGTGCCAGCAGTCTACAAGCCCCCGGGACAGTCTTACTCCTGGGAGGCTACACCTTC. Its protein product is CASSLQAPGTVLLLGGYTF.